Shown below are 9 T cell receptor beta chains from a single sample sequenced in a study of cytomegalovirus exposure and HLA in healthy donors listed by TCRdb under 2017. The library was built by means of the immunoSEQ multiplex PCR assay. The multiplex PCR relied on a mix of 60 forward primers for TCR Vbeta segments and 13 reverse primers for TCR Jbeta segments. Here the immuneACCESS table is served through TCRdb, limited to in-frame sequences with V and J called. Missing clones are a known gap in these copies; in checked studies unresolved V genes cover under half, and the rest lacks a known reason. The sample table shows under 200,000 clones, and about three quarters are seen once. The ten biggest clones cover more than 5% of the sample. Sequencing was carried out using PBMCs. The receptors here all came from a man between 40 and 49 years old in good health and CMV-seronegative.

The chain combines TRBV2 with TRBJ2-3; 11 bases are shared with TRBD1. The CDR3 consists of 16 residues. CDR1 is SNHLY and CDR2 is FYNNEI in the germline V gene. Trimming cost V 4 bases and J 4 bases; bases outside gene matches: 7. CDR3 sequence reads: CASSVDGTGGADTQYF. The DNA of the CDR3 is TGTGCCAGCAGTGTAGACGGGACAGGGGGGGCAGATACGCAGTATTTT.

This clone showed up just a few times. J is TRBJ2-6 and V is TRBV6-5, with a tentative D call TRBD1 (5 bases). The germline CDR1 and CDR2 sequences are MNHEY and SVGAGI. V gave up 4 bases and J gave up 0 bases, with 10 bases separating them. This CDR3 comprises 16 residues. CDR3 protein: CASSFRQSSGANVLTF. As DNA, the CDR3 is TGTGCCAGCAGTTTCCGACAGAGCTCTGGGGCCAACGTCCTGACTTTC.

The chain uses TRBV19 and TRBJ2-1; 8 bases agree with TRBD2. The V segment lost 7 bases and the J segment 7 bases; nucleotides outside the gene matches: 9. The germline CDR1 and CDR2 sequences are LNHDA and SQIVND (reference sequence). The CDR3 is 14 amino acids. The CDR3: CASIAGLGGNEQFF. In DNA form, the CDR3 reads TGTGCCAGTATAGCGGGATTGGGGGGAAATGAGCAGTTCTTC. Looking up the rest from reference TRBV19 and TRBJ2-1 gives the full variable domain: DGGITQSPKYLFRKEGQNVTLSCEQNLNHDAMYWYRQDPGQGLRLIYYSQIVNDFQKGDIAEGYSVSREKKESFPLTVTSAQKNPTAFYLCASIAGLGGNEQFFGPGTRLTVL.

This chain joins TRBV6-5 and TRBJ1-2, with D hard to call. V lost 2 bases and J 7 bases, leaving 11 bases between the germline ends. The CDR3 totals 13 residues. Germline CDR1 is MNHEY and CDR2 is SVGAGI. In DNA, the CDR3 is TGTGCCAGCAGTTACGGGGAGGGCTCTGGCTACACCTTC. This encodes CASSYGEGSGYTF.

This chain links TRBV7-2 with TRBJ2-7, with D possibly being TRBD1 (6 bases). CDR1 is SGHTA, CDR2 FQGNSA, per germline. The CDR3 covers 16 residues. Trimming left V 0 bases short and J 2 bases short, with 14 bases between. The CDR3 loop is CASSLAAGANTYEQYF. CDR3 bases: TGTGCCAGCAGCTTAGCCGCAGGGGCTAATACCTACGAGCAGTACTTC.

The chain carries TRBV5-1 and TRBJ2-7; possibly TRBD1 for D (5 bases). Looked up from germline, CDR1 is SGHRS and CDR2 is YFSETQ. The CDR3 has 15 residues. The V and J ends lost 0 bases and 1 base respectively, with 11 bases between them. The CDR3 reads CASSLGAGFSYEQYF. In nucleotides, the CDR3 is TGCGCCAGCAGCTTGGGAGCAGGGTTTTCCTACGAGCAGTACTTC.

This clone showed up just once. The CDR3 sequence: CASSLGTANNEKLFF. CDR3 bases: TGTGCCAGCTCACTAGGGACTGCTAATAATGAAAAACTGTTTTTT. This sequence joins TRBV18 and TRBJ1-4, with D maybe TRBD1 (5 bases). The CDR3 covers 15 residues. Per germline, CDR1 KGHSH and CDR2 LQKENI. V dropped 4 bases and J dropped 4 bases, with 13 bases sitting between them.

The CDR3 nucleotides are TGTGCCAGCTCACCAACCTATGGACAGATCTCTGGAAACACCATATATTTT. Protein: CASSPTYGQISGNTIYF. V gene TRBV18 combines with J gene TRBJ1-3; TRBD1 is a possible D gene (6 bases). Trimming shortened V by 2 bases and J by 0 bases, and 14 bases separated the two germline ends. The CDR3 consists of 17 residues. The V gene's germline CDR1 is KGHSH and CDR2 LQKENI.

This rearrangement joins TRBV7-6 to TRBJ2-7, with 7 bases that match TRBD1. The CDR3 has 15 residues. Germline V CDR1 and CDR2: SGHVS, FNYEAQ. Losses at the gene ends were 1 base for V and 1 base for J; bases not matched to a gene: 4. The CDR3 loop is CASSLGSGQSYEQYF. In DNA form, the CDR3 reads TGTGCCAGCAGCTTAGGATCGGGACAGTCCTACGAGCAGTACTTC. Using reference TRBV7-6 and TRBJ2-7 for the parts outside the CDR3, the full variable domain is GAGVSQSPRYKVTKRGQDVALRCDPISGHVSLYWYRQALGQGPEFLTYFNYEAQQDKSGLPNDRFSAERPEGSISTLTIQRTEQRDSAMYRCASSLGSGQSYEQYFGPGTRLTVT.